This TCR beta chain was identified in a study of blood T cell repertoires in COVID-19. Clones were read by immunoSEQ multiplex PCR, and TCRdb kept only the in-frame ones, dropping some. The sample lists approximately 300,000 clones; around 85% were seen once. Germline V CDR1 and CDR2: SGHRS, YFSETQ. The CDR3 is made up of 15 amino acids. Deletions cut 0 bases from V and 5 bases from J, with 14 bases between. The specimen was PBMCs or T cells enriched from blood (not recorded which). The clonotype was recovered from a woman in her twenties or thirties who had been exposed to COVID-19. This chain uses TRBV5-1 with TRBJ2-5; D may be TRBD1 (6 bases). CDR3 DNA: TGCGCCAGCAGCTTGGGGGTTACAGGGCAGGAGACCCAGTACTTC. Translating it yields CASSLGVTGQETQYF.